The 24 T cell receptor beta chains below all came from one sample that was sequenced in a study of shared clonotypes between healthy human individuals. Sequencing used immunoSEQ multiplex PCR; TCRdb keeps in-frame clones, though not all of them. The table shows approximately 530,000 clones, with approximately 94% occurring only once. Sequenced input: naive CD4+ T cells sorted from blood. The subset is: CD45RA+ positively selected. Receptors originate from a woman aged 25-40 years in good health.

Points on this clone: This sample also contains other DNA sequences that code for the same CDR3. CDR3 coding DNA: TGTGCCAGCAGCTTAGGACGGGAAGAGACCCAGTACTTC. Protein: CASSLGREETQYF. The V and J genes are TRBV11-2 and TRBJ2-5; D is uncertain. This CDR3 contains 13 residues. Germline V lookup: CDR1 SGHAT, CDR2 FQNNGV. The V end was cut by 1 base, the J end by 3 bases, with 6 bases between.

This clone was observed a single time. The chain links TRBV6-5 to TRBJ2-2; D is ambiguous. Trimming took 7 bases from V and 1 from J, leaving 7 bases between them. The germline V gene has CDR1 MNHEY and CDR2 SVGAGI. The CDR3 is 13 residues long. The CDR3 sequence is CASKRQNTGELFF. The CDR3 DNA reads as TGTGCCAGCAAGCGACAGAACACCGGGGAGCTGTTTTTT.

J is TRBJ2-5 and V is TRBV4-1, with 7 bases fitting TRBD2. Matching the DNA end better, TRBJ2-7 makes the J call doubtful. This CDR3 is built from 16 residues. Germline V lookup: CDR1 MGHRA, CDR2 YSYEKL. CDR3 nucleotides: TGCGCCAGCAGCCAAGGGACTAGTGGAGGGCTCTACGAGCAGTACTTC. Translated, it gives CASSQGTSGGLYEQYF.

V gene TRBV27 combines with J gene TRBJ1-1, with TRBD1 identical over 7 bases. Germline trimming cut 6 bases from V and 5 bases from J; bases unmatched to any gene: 6. Germline V gene sequence: CDR1 MNHEY, CDR2 SMNVEV (reference sequence). This CDR3 is 13 amino acids long. The DNA for the CDR3 is TGTGCCAGCAGGAGGGGGCGGCTTACTGAAGCTTTCTTT. Its translation is CASRRGRLTEAFF.

The chain combines TRBV28 with TRBJ1-5, with D unclear. This CDR3 is built from 13 residues. Germline lookup yields CDR1 MDHEN and CDR2 SYDVKM. V dropped 4 bases and J dropped 9 bases, with 13 bases sitting between them. CDR3: CASSSQGLWPQHF. CDR3 sequence (DNA): TGTGCCAGCAGTTCCCAAGGACTGTGGCCCCAGCATTTT.

Remarks on this clone: This same CDR3 is encoded by further DNA sequences in the sample. The chain carries TRBV10-3 and TRBJ1-1; D gene ambiguous. Between the trimmed V and J ends, which lost 0 bases and 1 base, there was a span of 3 bases. Per the germline V gene, CDR1 is ENHRY and CDR2 is SYGVKD. The length of the CDR3 is 13 residues. CDR3 in DNA: TGTGCCATCAGTGAGTCAGAGAACACTGAAGCTTTCTTT. Protein product: CAISESENTEAFF.

This chain uses TRBV19 with TRBJ2-1, with D perhaps TRBD2 (5 bases). The germline V gene encodes CDR1 LNHDA and CDR2 SQIVND (reference sequence). The CDR3 covers 15 residues. The V end lost 6 bases, the J end lost 0 bases, and 12 bases lay between the germline ends. The chain's CDR3 is CASSPTITSYNEQFF. DNA of the CDR3: TGTGCCAGTAGCCCGACTATAACCTCCTACAATGAGCAGTTCTTC.

This chain uses TRBV6-1 with TRBJ2-7; D is ambiguous. The V and J ends lost 5 bases and 6 bases respectively, with 20 bases between them. This CDR3 is 15 amino acids long. Germline assignment: CDR1 MNHNS and CDR2 SASEGT. The CDR3 loop reads CASSSSNPPWGEQYF. The DNA for the CDR3 is TGTGCCAGCAGTTCGAGTAACCCTCCCTGGGGCGAGCAGTACTTC.

The genes are TRBV25-1 and TRBJ2-5; possibly TRBD1 or TRBD2 for D (6 bases each). The CDR3 sequence is 13 residues long. Germline assignment: CDR1 MGHDK and CDR2 SYGVNS. Between the trimmed V and J ends, which lost 8 bases and 5 bases, there was a span of 15 bases. The CDR3 here is CASQSGAVETQYF. CDR3 coding DNA: TGTGCCAGCCAGTCGGGGGCCGTGGAGACCCAGTACTTC.

The chain is built from TRBV2 and TRBJ2-1, with 14 bases aligning to TRBD2. Germline V lookup: CDR1 SNHLY, CDR2 FYNNEI. This CDR3 spans 15 amino acids. Trimming at V came to 5 bases and at J to 7 bases, leaving 4 bases not matched to a gene. The CDR3 is CASSLRTSGGNEQFF. The CDR3, as DNA: TGTGCCAGCAGTTTGAGGACTAGCGGGGGGAATGAGCAGTTCTTC.

This clone came up a few times. The V and J genes are TRBV28 and TRBJ1-1; D is unclear. Germline V gene sequence: CDR1 MDHEN, CDR2 SYDVKM. Trimming took 2 bases from V and 10 from J, leaving 11 bases between them. The CDR3 is made up of 12 amino acids. CDR3 sequence reads: CASSLRTRGAFF. CDR3 in DNA: TGTGCCAGCAGTTTACGCACGCGGGGAGCTTTCTTT.

This chain connects TRBV30 to TRBJ2-7; TRBD2 matches at 9 bases. This CDR3 comprises 12 residues. V dropped 6 bases and J dropped 2; count of bases not matched to a gene: 2. Germline V gene sequence: CDR1 GTSNPN, CDR2 SVGIG (reference sequence). The CDR3: CACSGSPYEQYF. The CDR3 nucleotides are TGTGCCTGTAGCGGGAGCCCCTACGAGCAGTACTTC.

The chain has TRBV5-1 and TRBJ2-7; D is unresolved. Germline lookup yields CDR1 SGHRS and CDR2 YFSETQ. V lost 2 bases and J 7 bases, leaving 10 bases between the germline ends. There are 12 residues in the CDR3. Here the CDR3 DNA reads TGCGCCAGCAGCTTTGACGGTCGAGAGCAGTACTTC. Translated: CASSFDGREQYF.

The genes are TRBV19 and TRBJ1-5; weak D call: TRBD1 (6 bases). This CDR3 region has 16 residues. In germline, CDR1 is LNHDA, CDR2 SQIVND (reference sequence). V was shortened by 0 bases and J by 1 base, with 10 bases between the two germline ends. The CDR3 bases are TGTGCCAGTAGTATAGATGGGGGGGGCAGCAATCAGCCCCAGCATTTT. Amino acids: CASSIDGGGSNQPQHF.

This clone came up once. This chain links TRBV10-3 with TRBJ1-2; D is undetermined. The CDR3 runs 12 residues. Germline V gene data show CDR1 as ENHRY and CDR2 as SYGVKD. The V end was cut by 3 bases, the J end by 3 bases, with 5 bases between. Written as DNA, the CDR3 is TGTGCCATCAGTGACGGACACTATGGCTACACCTTC. Translated: CAISDGHYGYTF.

The CDR3 sequence: CASTPVASRKFF. The CDR3 coding sequence is TGTGCCAGCACCCCTGTGGCTAGTCGCAAGTTCTTC. V and J are TRBV7-9 and TRBJ2-1; the D is unclear. Germline V gene lookup returns CDR1 SEHNR and CDR2 FQNEAQ (reference sequence). There are 12 residues in the CDR3. V was shortened by 7 bases and J by 14 bases, with 18 bases between the two germline ends.

DNA for the CDR3: TGCGCCAGCAGTGGGGACTACGAGCAGTACTTC. Translation gives CASSGDYEQYF. This rearrangement joins TRBV10-2 to TRBJ2-7; D gene ambiguous. CDR3 length equals 11 residues. Looked up from germline, CDR1 is WSHSY and CDR2 is SAAADI. Trimming took 4 bases from V and 3 from J, leaving 4 bases between them.

The chain is built from TRBV10-3 and TRBJ1-4; D gene unclear. The V and J ends lost 0 bases and 3 bases respectively, with 8 bases between them. This CDR3 has 15 residues. Germline V gene data show CDR1 as ENHRY and CDR2 as SYGVKD. This CDR3 is CAISESTIANEKLFF. DNA for the CDR3: TGTGCCATCAGTGAGTCGACAATCGCTAATGAAAAACTGTTTTTT.

The chain combines TRBV6-6 with TRBJ1-5; no definite D call. The CDR3 length is 15 residues. Between the trimmed V and J ends, which lost 0 bases and 3 bases, there was a span of 9 bases. CDR1 and CDR2 (germline): MNHNY, SVGAGI (reference sequence). The CDR3 protein is CASSYSRELNQPQHF. The CDR3 region has the DNA TGTGCCAGCAGTTACTCGAGGGAACTCAATCAGCCCCAGCATTTT.

The CDR3 DNA follows: TGTGCCAGTACGAGGACAGGGTGGGAAACAGATACGCAGTATTTT. It translates to CASTRTGWETDTQYF. The chain couples TRBV19 to TRBJ2-3, with TRBD1 identical over 8 bases. The CDR3 has 15 residues. Unmatched junction bases numbered 9, after V lost 7 bases and J lost 3 bases. Looked up from germline, CDR1 is LNHDA and CDR2 is SQIVND (reference sequence).

This chain links TRBV9 with TRBJ2-1; D call uncertain. The CDR3 has 13 amino acids. Between the trimmed V and J ends, which lost 3 bases and 5 bases, there was a span of 9 bases. Looked up from germline, CDR1 is SGDLS and CDR2 is YYNGEE. This CDR3 reads CASSALANNEQFF. CDR3 coding DNA: TGTGCCAGCAGCGCCCTGGCCAACAATGAGCAGTTCTTC.

This clone was observed a single time. The V call is TRBV2, the J call TRBJ2-3; 10 bases are shared with TRBD2. Germline assignment: CDR1 SNHLY and CDR2 FYNNEI. The V gene end was trimmed by 0 bases and the J gene end by 1 base; junction bases not matched to a gene: 7. There are 18 residues in the CDR3. CDR3 bases: TGTGCCAGCAGTGAAGCAAAACTAGCGGGAATCGGCACAGATACGCAGTATTTT. Translated, it gives CASSEAKLAGIGTDTQYF. The whole variable domain, filled in from reference TRBV2 and TRBJ2-3, reads EPEVTQTPSHQVTQMGQEVILRCVPISNHLYFYWYRQILGQKVEFLVSFYNNEISEKSEIFDDQFSVERPDGSNFTLKIRSTKLEDSAMYFCASSEAKLAGIGTDTQYFGPGTRLTVL.

The chain employs TRBV19 and TRBJ1-1; tentative D call: TRBD1 (5 bases). V dropped 3 bases and J dropped 11 bases, with 19 bases sitting between them. Germline V gene data show CDR1 as LNHDA and CDR2 as SQIVND (reference sequence). The CDR3 runs to 14 residues. The CDR3 bases are TGTGCCAGTAGTATGGGTCCGAAGGGGAGAAGGGCTTTCTTT. Translated: CASSMGPKGRRAFF.

J is TRBJ2-7 and V is TRBV6-1; 11 bases fit TRBD2. The CDR3 totals 15 residues. Germline V gene lookup returns CDR1 MNHNS and CDR2 SASEGT. V dropped 4 bases and J dropped 3; count of bases not matched to a gene: 5. DNA for the CDR3: TGTGCCAGCAGTGTTATAGCGGGAGGGGGCTACGAGCAGTACTTC. This codes for CASSVIAGGGYEQYF.